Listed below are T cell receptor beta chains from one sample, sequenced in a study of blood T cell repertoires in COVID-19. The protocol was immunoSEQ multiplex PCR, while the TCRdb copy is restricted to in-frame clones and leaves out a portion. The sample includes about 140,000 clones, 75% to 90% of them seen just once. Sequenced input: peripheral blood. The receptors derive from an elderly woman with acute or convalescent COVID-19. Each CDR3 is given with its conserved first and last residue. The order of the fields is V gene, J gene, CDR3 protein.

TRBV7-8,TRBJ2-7,CASSLALAGRAGGRVDEQYF
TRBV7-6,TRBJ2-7,CASSPHIGLGQGSGEQYF
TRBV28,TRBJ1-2,CASIRPGQGKFGYTF
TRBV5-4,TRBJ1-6,CASSSGGSSYNSPLHF
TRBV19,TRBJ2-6,CASSMWRGPVGANVLTF
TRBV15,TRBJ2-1,CATSRGTSGNEQFF
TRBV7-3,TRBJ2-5,CASSFSGGVETQYF
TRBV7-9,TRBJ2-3,CASSPVVSDTQYF
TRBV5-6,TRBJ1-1,CASSRRSEAFF
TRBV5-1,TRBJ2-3,CATTTSGGQDTQYF
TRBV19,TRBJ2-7,CASSDPGLSPYEQYF
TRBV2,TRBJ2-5,CASSGEGGETQYF
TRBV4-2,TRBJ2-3,CASSQGQGDQGVQYF
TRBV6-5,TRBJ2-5,CASSDLETQYF
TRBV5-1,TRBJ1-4,CASSSSLTGNNEKLFF
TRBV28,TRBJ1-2,CASSDSPLNYGYTF
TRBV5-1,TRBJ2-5,CASSLGGAGRGTQYF
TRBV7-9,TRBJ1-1,CASSTSTGVAFF
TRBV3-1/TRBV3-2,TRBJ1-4,CASSRGTANEKLFF
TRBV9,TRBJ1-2,CASRSGQGDYGYTF
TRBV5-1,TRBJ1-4,CASSSTTGRGEKLFF
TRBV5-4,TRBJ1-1,CASSVQGVTEAFF
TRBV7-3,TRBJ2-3,CASSPDWGGADTQYF
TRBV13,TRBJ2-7,CASSHASSYEQYF
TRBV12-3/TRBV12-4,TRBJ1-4,CASSLASNEKLFF